A selection of T cell receptor beta chains follows, all from one sample in a study of blood T cell repertoires in COVID-19. Some clones are missing from TCRdb's copy, which holds only in-frame ones; the method was immunoSEQ multiplex PCR. The sample has about 70,000 clones, over 70% seen once. Sequenced input: peripheral blood. The receptor set was obtained from a human donor in a cohort sampled during active COVID-19. Each CDR3 is given with its conserved first and last residue. D genes are given only for firm matches. Expanded clones are given a class, and other clones once, few, many or no size at all.

.	TRBV5-4	TRBJ1-3	.	TGTGCCAGCAGCTTATTTCGGGGGTCTGGAAACACCATATATTTT	CASSLFRGSGNTIYF
.	TRBV27	TRBJ1-4	few	TGTGCCAGCAGTTCTGAAACGCGGGAAAAACTGTTTTTT	CASSSETREKLFF
TRBD1	TRBV19	TRBJ2-7	.	TGTGCCAGTAGTATAGCAGGGGGAAGCTCCTACGAGCAGTACTTC	CASSIAGGSSYEQYF
TRBD2	TRBV11-2	TRBJ2-1	.	TGTGCCAGCAGCTTAGTGGGACTAGCGGGAAGGTATAGTGAGCAGTTCTTC	CASSLVGLAGRYSEQFF
TRBD1	TRBV24-1	TRBJ1-2	.	TGTGCCACCAGTGACGCGGGACAGGGGCGAGTAGGCTACACCTTC	CATSDAGQGRVGYTF
.	TRBV27	TRBJ2-1	.	TGTGCCAGCAGTTTAAACAACTACAATGAGCAGTTCTTC	CASSLNNYNEQFF
.	TRBV4-2	TRBJ2-3	.	TGTGCCAGCAGCCAAGCGGGAGACACAGATACGCAGTATTTT	CASSQAGDTDTQYF
.	TRBV30	TRBJ2-7	once	TGTGCCTGGAGTGTAGGGGCAGGGGATGAGCAGTACTTC	CAWSVGAGDEQYF
.	TRBV21-1	TRBJ2-1	.	TGTGCCAGCAGCACGGGAGTGGGGGATGAGCAGTTCTTC	CASSTGVGDEQFF
TRBD1	TRBV7-2	TRBJ1-3	.	TGTGCCAGCAGCTTAGCCCCGGACAGGGATGGAAACACCATATATTTT	CASSLAPDRDGNTIYF
TRBD1	TRBV18	TRBJ2-7	few	TGTGCCAGCTCACGGGACAGGGTTGACGAGCAGTACTTC	CASSRDRVDEQYF
TRBD1	TRBV19	TRBJ1-5	.	TGTGCCAGTTACGGGACAGGGGAGAGCAATCAGCCCCAGCATTTT	CASYGTGESNQPQHF
.	TRBV4-1	TRBJ2-1	.	TGCGCCAGCAGCCAAGAGCCAGTAGGCCCTAGAGAGCAGTTCTTC	CASSQEPVGPREQFF
TRBD1	TRBV6-2/TRBV6-3	TRBJ1-5	.	TGTGCCAGCAGTTACTCCCGACAGGGCTCCCAGCATTTT	CASSYSRQGSQHF
TRBD1	TRBV28	TRBJ1-5	.	TGTGCCATCCAGGGGGATGTATGGCAGCCCCAGCATTTT	CAIQGDVWQPQHF
.	TRBV6-5	TRBJ1-5	.	TGTGCCAGCAGCCCGGGGGGATTCAATCAGCCCCAGCATTTT	CASSPGGFNQPQHF
.	TRBV27	TRBJ1-6	few	TGTGCCAGCAGTTCCCAAAATGTTTCACCCCTCCACTTT	CASSSQNVSPLHF
.	TRBV19	TRBJ2-1	.	TGTGCCAGTAGTATAGTGGCGGGCCAGGAGCAGTTCTTC	CASSIVAGQEQFF
.	TRBV5-6	TRBJ2-6	.	TGTGCCAGCAGCTACGACAGGCGCTCTGGGGCCAACGTCCTGACTTTC	CASSYDRRSGANVLTF
.	TRBV7-9	TRBJ2-2	.	TGTGCCAGCAGTCCCTGGGAAGGGACTAACACCGGGGAGCTGTTTTTT	CASSPWEGTNTGELFF
TRBD2	TRBV7-9	TRBJ2-2	.	TGTGCCAGCAGCCCGGGACTAGCGGGAGAAGGAGCCGGGGAGCTGTTTTTT	CASSPGLAGEGAGELFF
TRBD1	TRBV5-4	TRBJ1-2	.	TGTGCCAGCAGCTCACGTACAGGGGGCCATGGCTACACCTTC	CASSSRTGGHGYTF
.	TRBV23-1	TRBJ1-6	.	TGCGCCAGCCGGAAATTGGACAGTTCCTATAATTCACCCCTCCACTTT	CASRKLDSSYNSPLHF
TRBD1	TRBV12-3/TRBV12-4	TRBJ1-2	.	TGTGCCAGCAACCCGGGACAGGGTTACGGCTACACCTTC	CASNPGQGYGYTF
.	TRBV19	TRBJ1-1	medium-sized	TGTGCCAGTAGTATTCCGGGGGGCCGGAACACTGAAGCTTTCTTT	CASSIPGGRNTEAFF
.	TRBV5-6	TRBJ2-6	.	TGTGCCAGCAGCTTGGTGTCAGGGGGGTCTGGGGCCAACGTCCTGACTTTC	CASSLVSGGSGANVLTF
TRBD1	TRBV4-1	TRBJ2-5	once	TGCGCCAGCAGCCTCCCGACAGGGGTAGAGACCCAGTACTTC	CASSLPTGVETQYF
TRBD2	TRBV7-2	TRBJ2-1	.	TGTGCCAGCACGGGACTAGCGGGGACTGAGCAGTTCTTC	CASTGLAGTEQFF
.	TRBV21-1	TRBJ1-3	.	TGTGCCAGCAGCAAAGGCTGGAGGGGGGGCCCTGGAAACACCATATATTTT	CASSKGWRGGPGNTIYF
TRBD2	TRBV27	TRBJ2-7	.	TGTGCCAGCAGTTTTTCGCTAGCGGCTCCGAGGGACGAGCAGTACTTC	CASSFSLAAPRDEQYF
TRBD1	TRBV28	TRBJ2-1	once	TGTGCCAGCAAGGGAACAGGGGGCCGGAATGAGCAGTTCTTC	CASKGTGGRNEQFF